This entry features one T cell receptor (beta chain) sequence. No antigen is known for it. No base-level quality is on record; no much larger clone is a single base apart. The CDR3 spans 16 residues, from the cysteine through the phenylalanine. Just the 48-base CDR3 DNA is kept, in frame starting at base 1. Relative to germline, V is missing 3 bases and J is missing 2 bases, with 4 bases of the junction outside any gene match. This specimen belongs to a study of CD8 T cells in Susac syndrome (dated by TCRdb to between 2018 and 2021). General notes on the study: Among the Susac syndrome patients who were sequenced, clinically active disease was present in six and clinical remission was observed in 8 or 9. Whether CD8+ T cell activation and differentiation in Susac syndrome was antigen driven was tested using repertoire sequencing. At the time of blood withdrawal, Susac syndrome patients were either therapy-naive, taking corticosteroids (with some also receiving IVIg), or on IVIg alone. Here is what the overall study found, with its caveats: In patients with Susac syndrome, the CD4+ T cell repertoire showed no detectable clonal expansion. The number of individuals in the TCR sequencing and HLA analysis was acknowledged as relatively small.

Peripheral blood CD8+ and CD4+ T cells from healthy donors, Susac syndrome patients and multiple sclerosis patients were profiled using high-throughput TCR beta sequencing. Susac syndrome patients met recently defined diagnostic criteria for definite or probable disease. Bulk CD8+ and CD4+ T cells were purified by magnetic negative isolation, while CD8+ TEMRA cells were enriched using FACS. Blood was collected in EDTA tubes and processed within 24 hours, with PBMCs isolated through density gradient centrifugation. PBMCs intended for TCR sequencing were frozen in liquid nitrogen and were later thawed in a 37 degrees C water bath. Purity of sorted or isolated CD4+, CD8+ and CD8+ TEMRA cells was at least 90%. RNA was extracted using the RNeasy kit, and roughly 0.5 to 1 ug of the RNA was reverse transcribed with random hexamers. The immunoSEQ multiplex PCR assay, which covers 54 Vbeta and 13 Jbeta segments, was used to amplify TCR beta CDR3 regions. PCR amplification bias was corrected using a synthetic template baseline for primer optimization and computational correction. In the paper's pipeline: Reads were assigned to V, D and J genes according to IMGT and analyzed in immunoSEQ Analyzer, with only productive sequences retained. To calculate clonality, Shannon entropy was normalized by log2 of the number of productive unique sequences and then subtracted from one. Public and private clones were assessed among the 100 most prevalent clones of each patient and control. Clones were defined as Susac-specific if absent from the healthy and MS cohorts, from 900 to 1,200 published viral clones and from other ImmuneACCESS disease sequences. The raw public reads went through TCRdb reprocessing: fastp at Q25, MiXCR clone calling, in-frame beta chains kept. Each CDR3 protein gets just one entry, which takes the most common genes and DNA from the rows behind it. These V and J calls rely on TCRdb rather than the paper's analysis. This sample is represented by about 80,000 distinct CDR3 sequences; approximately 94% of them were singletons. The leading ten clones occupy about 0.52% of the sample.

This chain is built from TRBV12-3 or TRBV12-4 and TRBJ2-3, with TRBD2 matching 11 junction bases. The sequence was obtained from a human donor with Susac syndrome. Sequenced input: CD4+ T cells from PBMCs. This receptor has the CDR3 CASSFGTSGPTDTQYF. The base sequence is TGTGCCAGCAGTTTTGGGACTAGCGGACCCACAGATACGCAGTATTTT.